Presented here are 2 T cell receptor beta chains from one specimen sequenced in a study of OX40 agonist ivuxolimab in advanced cancers. Method: immunoSEQ multiplex PCR; TCRdb's copy keeps in-frame clones and lacks some. The repertoire consists of more than 65,000 clones, with around 85% occurring once and the leading ten covering less than 6.5%. This specimen was CD4+ or CD8+ T cells sorted from blood, taken in a trial of the OX40 agonist ivuxolimab. These receptors were collected from an adult with an advanced solid tumor such as melanoma, head and neck, liver or kidney cancer.

This sequence joins TRBV28 and TRBJ1-2, with TRBD1 matching 8 bases. CDR1 is MDHEN and CDR2 is SYDVKM in the germline V gene. The ends lost 5 bases at V and 6 bases at J; junction bases unmatched: 8. The length of the CDR3 is 14 residues. In DNA form, the CDR3 reads TGTGCCAGCAGTCCCCTAACAGGGGGTGATGGCTACACCTTC. Translation gives CASSPLTGGDGYTF.

The chain links TRBV7-2 to TRBJ2-5; the D gene is possibly TRBD1 (6 bases). This CDR3 spans 16 amino acids. The germline V gene has CDR1 SGHTA and CDR2 FQGNSA. V shed 5 bases and J shed 2 bases, with 18 bases lying between them. The DNA of the CDR3 is TGTGCCAGCAGCGTCCCCGCCGGGACAAATCAAGAGACCCAGTACTTC. This encodes CASSVPAGTNQETQYF.